This entry lists 11 T cell receptor beta chains sequenced from one sample in a study of blood T cell repertoires in COVID-19. This table comes from immunoSEQ multiplex PCR, and its TCRdb copy is limited to in-frame clones, with some not included. The sample lists under 300,000 clones, around 86% occurring once. What was sequenced was peripheral blood. Receptors were obtained from a human donor in a cohort sampled during active COVID-19.

CDR3 bases: TGTGCCACCAGCAGAGGCCGACAGGGCACCTACGAGCAGTACTTC. Translated, it gives CATSRGRQGTYEQYF. V gene TRBV15 combines with J gene TRBJ2-7; TRBD1 aligns across 7 bases. Germline values: CDR1 LNHNV, CDR2 YYDKDF (reference sequence). V trimming: 1 base; J trimming: 2 bases; junction bases outside the gene matches: 5. The CDR3 totals 15 residues.

The rearrangement uses TRBV7-2 and TRBJ1-5; 7 bases fit TRBD1. CDR3 length: 14 residues. Trimming at V came to 5 bases and at J to 1 base, leaving 2 bases not matched to a gene. Germline V gives CDR1 SGHTA, CDR2 FQGNSA. CDR3 loop: CASSPTGSNQPQHF. The CDR3, as DNA: TGTGCCAGCAGCCCGACAGGGAGCAATCAGCCCCAGCATTTT.

There are many counts of this clone. This rearrangement joins TRBV5-1 to TRBJ2-3; 7 bases match TRBD2. Germline CDR1 reads SGHRS; CDR2 reads YFSETQ. The V segment lost 0 bases and the J segment 7 bases; nucleotides outside the gene matches: 2. CDR3 length equals 13 residues. CDR3 residues: CASSLDGRYTQYF. The CDR3 DNA follows: TGCGCCAGCAGCTTGGACGGGAGGTATACGCAGTATTTT. Supplemented by reference TRBV5-1 and TRBJ2-3, the full variable domain reads KAGVTQTPRYLIKTRGQQVTLSCSPISGHRSVSWYQQTPGQGLQFLFEYFSETQRNKGNFPGRFSGRQFSNSRSEMNVSTLELGDSALYLCASSLDGRYTQYFGPGTRLTVL.

This clone turned up a few times. V and J are TRBV6-5 and TRBJ1-1; D is unresolved. V was trimmed by 6 bases and J by 1 base, leaving 12 bases between them. Germline lookup yields CDR1 MNHEY and CDR2 SVGAGI. The CDR3 is 14 residues long. DNA for the CDR3: TGTGCCAGCAGGGAGAGCTTAGGGAACACTGAAGCTTTCTTT. This sequence encodes CASRESLGNTEAFF.

CDR3 DNA sequence: TGTGCCAGCAGCTCCCGAAGCCCCACTGAAGCTTTCTTT. Encoded protein: CASSSRSPTEAFF. The chain uses TRBV28 and TRBJ1-1; D unresolved. The germline V and J ends were trimmed by 6 bases and 4 bases, with 12 bases remaining between them. Germline assignment: CDR1 MDHEN and CDR2 SYDVKM. The CDR3 is 13 residues long.

J is TRBJ1-2 and V is TRBV7-9, with 7 nucleotides matching TRBD1. V lost 1 base and J lost 8; bases outside the gene matches: 10. Germline V gives CDR1 SEHNR, CDR2 FQNEAQ (reference sequence). The CDR3 has 15 amino acids. The CDR3 DNA follows: TGTGCCAGCAGCTTAGATCTCTCAGGGGGAAGCGGCTACACCTTC. Translating gives CASSLDLSGGSGYTF.

The CDR3 loop reads CASSQEITSGKNEQFF. In DNA, the CDR3 is TGTGCCAGCAGCCAAGAGATAACTAGCGGGAAGAATGAGCAGTTCTTC. The rearrangement joins TRBV3-1 (or the pseudogene TRBV3-2) to TRBJ2-1; 10 nucleotides match TRBD2. Trimming at V came to 0 bases and at J to 7 bases, leaving 6 bases not matched to a gene. CDR1 and CDR2 (germline): LGHDT, YNNKEL (reference sequence). The CDR3 runs to 16 residues.

The rearrangement joins TRBV18 to TRBJ1-1; D remains ambiguous. The CDR3 covers 12 residues. The germline V gene encodes CDR1 KGHSH and CDR2 LQKENI. Trimming stripped 7 bases from V and 1 base from J, with 7 bases between. CDR3 loop: CASCSGNTEAFF. In DNA, the CDR3 is TGTGCCAGCTGCTCGGGGAACACTGAAGCTTTCTTT.

The V and J genes are TRBV7-9 and TRBJ1-5; 7 bases are a match to TRBD1. V shed 3 bases, J shed 5 bases, and the junction held 16 bases outside the gene matches. This CDR3 is built from 18 residues. Germline V CDR1 and CDR2: SEHNR, FQNEAQ (reference sequence). The CDR3 region is CASSFTKTRGTVDQPQHF. CDR3 DNA sequence: TGTGCCAGCAGCTTCACCAAGACTCGGGGGACAGTTGATCAGCCCCAGCATTTT.

In DNA form, the CDR3 reads TGTGCCAGCAGGTTTACAGGGGCAGGATGGACTGAAGCTTTCTTT. It translates to CASRFTGAGWTEAFF. The V call is TRBV27, the J call TRBJ1-1; 7 positions match TRBD1. The V segment lost 6 bases and the J segment 5 bases; nucleotides outside the gene matches: 12. CDR1 is MNHEY, CDR2 SMNVEV, per germline (reference sequence). The CDR3 spans 15 residues.

The chain has TRBV5-4 and TRBJ2-5; 9 bases match TRBD2. After removal of 4 bases from V and 3 bases from J, the junction contained 7 bases not matched to a gene. CDR3 size: 15 residues. In germline, CDR1 is SGHNT, CDR2 YYREEE (reference sequence). The CDR3: CASSNLAGWEETQYF. As DNA, the CDR3 is TGTGCCAGCAGCAACCTAGCGGGATGGGAAGAGACCCAGTACTTC.